Below are 14 T cell receptor beta chains sequenced from a single sample in a study of T cells in Graves' hyperthyroidism and ophthalmopathy. TCR beta CDR3 region amplification was performed from RNA transcripts. Initially, a first-round RT-PCR of the TCR CDR3 employed the HTBI primer set. TCRdb itself ran the multiplex PCR reads through MiXCR, one entry per CDR3 protein. The data contain approximately 590,000 distinct CDR3 sequences, around 14% of them singletons. Source material: blood. The receptors stem from a woman aged 25 to 39 with Graves' hyperthyroidism.

In its sample, this clonotype was seen a few times. The CDR3 bases are TGTGCCAGTAGTTCACAGGGTGGGTACACTGAAGCTTTCTTT. Translated: CASSSQGGYTEAFF. The gene calls are TRBV19 and TRBJ1-1; D is perhaps TRBD1 (6 bases). The CDR3 consists of 14 residues. The V and J ends lost 5 bases and 3 bases respectively, with 13 bases between them. In germline, CDR1 is LNHDA, CDR2 SQIVND (reference sequence).

This sequence joins TRBV7-2 and TRBJ2-1, with 10 positions matching TRBD2. Germline values: CDR1 SGHTA, CDR2 FQGNSA. CDR3 length: 15 residues. The V segment lost 2 bases and the J segment 6 bases; nucleotides outside the gene matches: 4. For the CDR3, the DNA is TGTGCCAGCAGCTTACTAGCGGGAGCGGGCAATGAGCAGTTCTTC. This gives the protein CASSLLAGAGNEQFF.

Ten or more counts support this clonotype. This chain uses TRBV28 with TRBJ2-4; 8 nucleotides line up with TRBD1. CDR3 size: 14 residues. Germline CDR1 is MDHEN and CDR2 is SYDVKM. V lost 6 bases, J lost 8 bases, and 9 bases stayed unmatched. CDR3 loop: CASSEYDRGYIQYF. CDR3 in DNA: TGTGCCAGCAGCGAATACGACAGGGGATACATTCAGTACTTC.

This clonotype was observed at least ten times. The rearrangement uses TRBV11-2 and TRBJ2-7; D possibly corresponds to TRBD2 (5 bases). V was clipped by 3 bases and J by 1 base, with 13 bases between them. Germline lookup yields CDR1 SGHAT and CDR2 FQNNGV. This CDR3 comprises 15 residues. In DNA, the CDR3 is TGTGCCAGCAGCTTTGCACCGGCGGGTTCCTACGAGCAGTACTTC. Translating it yields CASSFAPAGSYEQYF.

Many counts were recorded for this clonotype. This chain connects TRBV20-1 to TRBJ2-1; 11 bases are shared with TRBD2. Looked up from germline, CDR1 is DFQATT and CDR2 is SNEGSKA (reference sequence). V shed 1 base, J shed 6 bases, and the junction held 14 bases outside the gene matches. CDR3 length: 18 amino acids. CDR3 DNA: TGCAGTGCTAGAGCCACCCGGGGGCTAGCGGGGGGATTCAATGAGCAGTTCTTC. This gives the protein CSARATRGLAGGFNEQFF.

This clonotype was seen at least ten times. This chain uses TRBV5-1 with TRBJ2-7; TRBD2 is a possible D gene (5 bases). The V gene lost 0 bases and the J gene lost 2 bases, with 15 bases spanning the gap. This CDR3 is built from 16 residues. Per germline, CDR1 SGHRS and CDR2 YFSETQ. Written as DNA, the CDR3 is TGCGCCAGCAGCTTGGGGGTCTTGGACTCCACCTACGAGCAGTACTTC. Translated: CASSLGVLDSTYEQYF. The full variable domain, rest sourced from reference TRBV5-1 and TRBJ2-7, is KAGVTQTPRYLIKTRGQQVTLSCSPISGHRSVSWYQQTPGQGLQFLFEYFSETQRNKGNFPGRFSGRQFSNSRSEMNVSTLELGDSALYLCASSLGVLDSTYEQYFGPGTRLTVT.

This sequence joins TRBV28 and TRBJ1-2, with D possibly TRBD1 on 6 matching bases. CDR3 length equals 15 residues. The V gene's germline CDR1 is MDHEN and CDR2 SYDVKM. V was pared by 3 bases and J by 7 bases, with 18 bases between. Written as DNA, the CDR3 is TGTGCCAGCAGTTTCCTCCGGGGGCGCGGTAGTGGCTACACCTTC. This translates into CASSFLRGRGSGYTF.

A few counts support this clonotype. The CDR3, as DNA: TGTGCCAGCAGTTTAGCAAGACAGGGGGAAAACATTCAGTACTTC. This sequence encodes CASSLARQGENIQYF. The rearrangement links TRBV27 to TRBJ2-4; TRBD1 aligns across 9 bases. Per the germline V gene, CDR1 is MNHEY and CDR2 is SMNVEV (reference sequence). The CDR3 totals 15 residues. The V segment lost 2 bases and the J segment 5 bases; nucleotides outside the gene matches: 4.

This chain connects TRBV29-1 to TRBJ2-5, with a tentative D call TRBD1 (6 bases). Germline CDR1 and CDR2: SQVTM and ANQGSEA. Trimming removed 4 bases at V and 5 bases at J, with 11 bases between. The CDR3 is 12 residues long. CDR3 loop: CSVGAQGETQYF. CDR3 DNA sequence: TGCAGCGTTGGGGCCCAGGGGGAGACCCAGTACTTC.

This clonotype came up many times. V is TRBV20-1 and J is TRBJ1-3; D unresolved. V lost 3 bases and J lost 2, with 8 bases in between. The CDR3 is 13 amino acids. Per germline, CDR1 DFQATT and CDR2 SNEGSKA (reference sequence). DNA for the CDR3: TGCAGTGCTAGTGGCTGGGCTGGAAACACCATATATTTT. It specifies CSASGWAGNTIYF.

The chain has TRBV18 and TRBJ2-2; 10 nucleotides agree with TRBD2. The V segment lost 3 bases and the J segment 5 bases; nucleotides outside the gene matches: 6. CDR3 length equals 16 residues. The germline V gene has CDR1 KGHSH and CDR2 LQKENI. The CDR3 loop reads CASSPSETSGTGELFF. Here the CDR3 DNA reads TGTGCCAGCTCACCTTCCGAGACTAGCGGGACCGGGGAGCTGTTTTTT. Variable domain in full (rest from reference TRBV18 and TRBJ2-2): NAGVMQNPRHLVRRRGQEARLRCSPMKGHSHVYWYRQLPEEGLKFMVYLQKENIIDESGMPKERFSAEFPKEGPSILRIQQVVRGDSAAYFCASSPSETSGTGELFFGEGSRLTVL.

This sequence joins TRBV9 and TRBJ1-3, with unresolved D. The ends were cut back, 4 bases at V and 0 bases at J, with 17 bases in the middle. CDR3 length equals 17 residues. The germline gives CDR1 SGDLS, CDR2 YYNGEE. CDR3 loop: CASSPSLEWGSGNTIYF. CDR3 DNA sequence: TGTGCCAGCAGCCCCTCGCTTGAGTGGGGCTCTGGAAACACCATATATTTT.

The chain has TRBV20-1 and TRBJ2-7, with D perhaps TRBD1 (5 bases). This CDR3 has 12 residues. The V gene lost 4 bases and the J gene lost 5 bases, with 12 bases spanning the gap. Germline CDR1 reads DFQATT; CDR2 reads SNEGSKA (reference sequence). The CDR3 nucleotides read TGCAGTGCTACTTTTTTAGGGGACGAGCAGTACTTC. Translating gives CSATFLGDEQYF.

The count of this clonotype is one. The rearrangement links TRBV19 to TRBJ2-7; D not resolved. The germline V gene has CDR1 LNHDA and CDR2 SQIVND (reference sequence). V lost 8 bases and J lost 2, with 7 bases in between. The CDR3 runs to 11 residues. In nucleotides, the CDR3 is TGTGCCAGTGGCCAGCCCTACGAGCAGTACTTC. This encodes CASGQPYEQYF. Using reference TRBV19 and TRBJ2-7 for the parts outside the CDR3, the full variable domain is DGGITQSPKYLFRKEGQNVTLSCEQNLNHDAMYWYRQDPGQGLRLIYYSQIVNDFQKGDIAEGYSVSREKKESFPLTVTSAQKNPTAFYLCASGQPYEQYFGPGTRLTVT.